Sequencing of this TCR beta chain was carried out in a study of regulatory T cells in long-lasting Graves disease. Whole-study results and caveats: Segments TRBV28, TRBJ1-2 and TRBJ2-5 showed preferential usage in persistent disease.

V was cut by 6 bases and J by 0 bases, with 20 bases left in between. The CDR3 totals 17 residues. Per germline, CDR1 LGHNT and CDR2 FRNRAP. Time point described: newly diagnosed GD, antithyroid drugs for less than 3 months. Making the TCR library involved RNA that had been extracted from PBMCs. In the case of this clonotype: Its antigen is currently unknown.

Investigators prepared the TCR beta libraries by applying iRepertoire HTBI primers and Arm-PCR of CDR3 regions. TCRdb re-analysed the multiplex PCR reads in MiXCR, keeping a single row per CDR3 protein. The sample records 360,000 or so distinct CDR3 sequences, 16% being singletons. These data also formed part of another study, on T cells in Graves' hyperthyroidism and ophthalmopathy.

This receptor was taken from a woman aged 18-30 years with Graves disease. This chain uses TRBV12-5 with TRBJ1-1; no clear D. Sequences were derived from peripheral blood mononuclear cells (PBMCs), sampled at new diagnosis, from a patient treated with antithyroid drugs. CDR3 in amino acids: CASGFPLPSTLNTEAFF. DNA for the CDR3: TGTGCTAGTGGATTCCCCCTACCATCCACGTTGAACACTGAAGCTTTCTTT. The whole variable domain, remainder taken from reference TRBV12-5 and TRBJ1-1, is DARVTQTPRHKVTEMGQEVTMRCQPILGHNTVFWYRQTMMQGLELLAYFRNRAPLDDSGMPKDRFSAEMPDATLATLKIQPSEPRDSAVYFCASGFPLPSTLNTEAFFGQGTRLTVV.